This section outlines one TCR beta chain sequence together with its context. This entry belongs to a study of blood T cell repertoires in COVID-19. Background on the study: Specimens from acute and convalescent COVID-19 originated in the United States, Italy and Spain. PBMCs, B-cell-depleted T cells, or T cells provided the cDNA or gDNA that made up the material.

Study processing details: It was from reference gene primer amplification that nucleated cell counts were estimated. Clones were sequenced by immunoSEQ multiplex PCR, and TCRdb holds only the in-frame ones, with some missing. For V, J and clone size, that table is used; D and trimming come from the DNA. This table has approximately 170,000 clones, around 74% appearing once. The germline V gene encodes CDR1 MGHRA and CDR2 YSYEKL. The CDR3 consists of 16 residues. Trimming removed 4 bases from V and 4 bases from J; junction bases left unmatched: 10. The rearrangement joins TRBV4-1 to TRBJ2-5; 9 bases agree with TRBD1. This sequence originates from a woman of 80 years or more with acute or convalescent COVID-19. The sample comprised peripheral blood. The CDR3 nucleotides are TGCGCCAGCAGCCCGCTGACAGGGGGACGGCGAGAGACCCAGTACTTC. This gives the protein CASSPLTGGRRETQYF.